One and the same sample provided the 21 T cell receptor beta chains below, sequenced in a study of blood T cells in healthy people across ages. Primed by a sample-barcoded 5' primer and a J-beta primer mix, a second PCR proceeded for about 6 to 12 cycles. TCRdb independently ran MiXCR on the 5' RACE reads; one entry per CDR3 protein. The sample holds just under 900,000 distinct CDR3 sequences, around 26% seen once. The sample was blood. These receptors came from a woman of 80 years or more in good health.

This clonotype was counted at least ten times. The junction departs from the called germline gene at one end, perhaps through a read error. This chain joins TRBV29-1 and TRBJ2-5; D gene unclear. The CDR3 length is 10 residues. Germline CDR1 reads SQVTM; CDR2 reads ANQGSEA. CDR3 residues: CSVGQGTQYF. In nucleotides, the CDR3 is TGCAGCGTCGGTCAAGGGACCCAGTACTTC. The full variable domain, its missing parts supplied by reference TRBV29-1 and TRBJ2-5, is SAVISQKPSRDICQRGTSLTIQCQVDSQVTMMFWYRQQPGQSLTLIATANQGSEATYESGFVIDKFPISRPNLTFSTLTVSNMSPEDSSIYLCSVGQGTQYFGPGTRLLVL.

This clonotype was seen a handful of times. This sequence joins TRBV4-3 and TRBJ2-3; 9 bases fit TRBD2. With 3 bases clipped from V and 4 bases from J, the junction kept 8 bases outside the gene matches. This CDR3 has 16 amino acids. Germline values: CDR1 LGHNA, CDR2 YSLEER. CDR3 nucleotide sequence: TGCGCCAGCAGCCAGTTTGTGGCGGGGGGGGCAGATACGCAGTATTTT. It is translated as CASSQFVAGGADTQYF.

The rearrangement links TRBV6-2 or TRBV6-3 to TRBJ2-3; D possibly corresponds to TRBD1 (5 bases). V was cut by 11 bases and J by 6 bases, with 21 bases left in between. The CDR3 spans 14 residues. Germline-derived CDR1 and CDR2 are MNHEY and SVGEGT. The CDR3 region has the DNA TGTGCCTCTAATGGTGTGGGGCTTAGGGATACGCAGTATTTT. Its translation: CASNGVGLRDTQYF.

The chain recombines TRBV3-1 with TRBJ2-1, with 11 bases that match TRBD1. The CDR3 totals 16 residues. V trimming: 1 base; J trimming: 8 bases; junction bases outside the gene matches: 7. Germline V gives CDR1 LGHDT, CDR2 YNNKEL (reference sequence). This CDR3 reads CASSQGRDRGVYEQFF. As DNA, the CDR3 is TGTGCCAGCAGCCAAGGTCGGGACAGGGGGGTTTATGAGCAGTTCTTC.

This clonotype was counted only a few times. The chain uses TRBV25-1 and TRBJ2-3, with D hard to call. Per the germline V gene, CDR1 is MGHDK and CDR2 is SYGVNS. V was trimmed by 3 bases and J by 4 bases, leaving 11 bases between them. The CDR3 is made up of 14 amino acids. The CDR3 protein is CASSDRPGADTQYF. CDR3 nucleotide sequence: TGTGCCAGCAGTGACCGCCCGGGTGCAGATACGCAGTATTTT.

This clonotype was picked up many times. The chain uses TRBV11-2 and TRBJ2-3; D is perhaps TRBD1 or TRBD2 (5 bases each). V gave up 5 bases and J gave up 1 base, with 10 bases separating them. Germline V gene lookup returns CDR1 SGHAT and CDR2 FQNNGV. This CDR3 is built from 14 residues. CDR3 region: CASSPGTRTDTQYF. Written as DNA, the CDR3 is TGTGCCAGCAGCCCAGGGACCCGCACAGATACGCAGTATTTT.

The J gene is TRBJ1-1, the V gene TRBV18, with D hard to call. CDR1 is KGHSH and CDR2 is LQKENI in the germline V gene. CDR3 size: 14 residues. Trimming pared 1 base from V and 0 bases from J, leaving 6 bases between. The CDR3 spells CASSPRGVNTEAFF. Written as DNA, the CDR3 is TGTGCCAGCTCACCACGGGGAGTGAACACTGAAGCTTTCTTT.

There are a few counts of this clonotype. The V gene is TRBV6-2 or TRBV6-3, the J gene TRBJ1-4, with D unresolved. The CDR3 totals 15 residues. Germline CDR1 MNHEY, CDR2 SVGEGT. V lost 4 bases to trimming and J lost 6 bases, with 15 bases between them. The CDR3 bases are TGTGCCAGCAGTTCCCAGGTCGGGAGCCATGAAAAACTGTTTTTT. Protein: CASSSQVGSHEKLFF.

This clonotype was counted at least ten times. The chain employs TRBV6-5 and TRBJ2-5, with 8 bases identical to TRBD2. Germline loops: CDR1 MNHEY, CDR2 SVGAGI. V lost 0 bases and J lost 3; bases outside the gene matches: 12. The CDR3 is made up of 18 amino acids. In DNA, the CDR3 is TGTGCCAGCAGTTACTCAGGGGTTATTGGTAGCGGGAAAGAGACCCAGTACTTC. It yields the protein CASSYSGVIGSGKETQYF.

This clonotype showed up many times. The V gene is TRBV7-2, the J gene TRBJ2-3; 10 bases agree with TRBD2. J gave up 4 bases and V 1 base, and 2 bases lay outside the gene matches. CDR1 SGHTA and CDR2 FQGNSA come from the germline V gene. The CDR3 covers 15 residues. CDR3 amino acids: CASSLGGLAPDTQYF. CDR3 sequence (DNA): TGTGCCAGCAGCTTAGGGGGACTAGCGCCAGATACGCAGTATTTT.

This clonotype was counted many times. CDR3 nucleotides: TGTGCCAGCAGCTCCAGCCCACAGCTAGGATACTACAATGAGCAGTTCTTC. Protein product: CASSSSPQLGYYNEQFF. The rearrangement links TRBV7-2 to TRBJ2-1, with D hard to call. The CDR3 sequence is 17 residues long. Trimming removed 4 bases from V and 3 bases from J, with 19 bases in between. The V gene's germline CDR1 is SGHTA and CDR2 FQGNSA.

The chain couples TRBV29-1 to TRBJ2-7; tentatively, D is TRBD1 or TRBD2 (5 bases each). The J call is uncertain, as TRBJ2-5 better fits the DNA end. The length of the CDR3 is 12 residues. The V gene's germline CDR1 is SQVTM and CDR2 ANQGSEA. CDR3 sequence: CSVAGGSMTQYF. The DNA of the CDR3 is TGCAGCGTTGCTGGGGGATCTATGACCCAGTACTTC.

The chain uses TRBV7-6 and TRBJ2-1, with 7 bases identical to TRBD2. This CDR3 spans 14 amino acids. V was clipped by 3 bases and J by 7 bases; unmatched bases: 6. From germline, CDR1 is SGHVS and CDR2 FNYEAQ. The CDR3: CASSLPGGWNEQFF. The CDR3 DNA sequence: TGTGCCAGCAGCTTGCCGGGGGGTTGGAATGAGCAGTTCTTC.

This clonotype appeared many times. The chain couples TRBV27 to TRBJ2-1; TRBD2 agrees at 15 bases. V was pared by 6 bases and J by 4 bases, with 4 bases of the junction left unmatched. CDR1 and CDR2 (germline): MNHEY, SMNVEV (reference sequence). The CDR3 is made up of 16 amino acids. The DNA for the CDR3 is TGTGCCAGCAGCTCAGGGACTAGCGGGGGGTACAATGAGCAGTTCTTC. Protein sequence: CASSSGTSGGYNEQFF.

This clonotype showed up just a few times. CDR3 coding DNA: TGTGCCAGCAGCCCAGATGGGTTTGAAGCTTTCTTT. This encodes CASSPDGFEAFF. This chain links TRBV3-1 with TRBJ1-1; unclear D gene. Germline CDR1 is LGHDT and CDR2 is YNNKEL (reference sequence). This CDR3 is 12 amino acids long. V shed 4 bases and J shed 7 bases, with 10 bases lying between them.

The gene calls are TRBV12-3 or TRBV12-4 and TRBJ2-3; 7 bases line up with TRBD2. This CDR3 is built from 13 residues. The V gene end was trimmed by 7 bases and the J gene end by 5 bases; junction bases not matched to a gene: 6. CDR3 in DNA: TGTGCCAGCAAGACGGGGGGTTTAGATACGCAGTATTTT. It codes for CASKTGGLDTQYF.

This chain connects TRBV20-1 to TRBJ2-1; D may match TRBD1 or TRBD2 (6 bases each). Germline lookup yields CDR1 DFQATT and CDR2 SNEGSKA (reference sequence). Deletions cut 3 bases from V and 5 bases from J, with 11 bases between. The CDR3 totals 13 residues. CDR3 nucleotide sequence: TGCAGTGCTAGCGGGGGCGGGGACAATGAGCAGTTCTTC. Protein product: CSASGGGDNEQFF.

This clonotype was picked up a small number of times. The rearrangement uses TRBV12-3 or TRBV12-4 and TRBJ2-5; 9 nucleotides agree with TRBD1. CDR3 length: 15 amino acids. V was pared by 5 bases and J by 11 bases, with 15 bases of the junction left unmatched. For the CDR3, the DNA is TGTGCCAGCAGTACTGGGACAGGGTGGGAGAATGAGCAGTACTTC. It translates to CASSTGTGWENEQYF.

This clonotype was seen more than once but under ten times. CDR3 DNA: TGTGCCAGCAGCTTACACAGGGGCGGAGGGGAGTATGGCTACACCTTC. Translating gives CASSLHRGGGEYGYTF. V is TRBV7-3 and J is TRBJ1-2; 7 bases align to TRBD1. V shed 2 bases, J shed 5 bases, and the junction held 11 bases outside the gene matches. This CDR3 region has 16 residues. Germline V lookup: CDR1 SGHTA, CDR2 FQGTGA.

For this clonotype: This could be a read error, since a much larger clone is one nucleotide away. This sequence joins TRBV7-9 and TRBJ1-5, with D possibly TRBD1 on 6 matching bases. Deletions cut 4 bases from V and 6 bases from J, with 10 bases between. The CDR3 contains 13 residues. Germline CDR1 and CDR2: SEHNR and FQNEAQ (reference sequence). The CDR3 sequence is CASSSTGLQPQHF. The CDR3 DNA reads as TGTGCCAGCAGCTCCACAGGGCTTCAGCCCCAGCATTTT.

In this sample, this clonotype turned up many times. V usage is TRBV4-2 and J usage is TRBJ1-4, with no clear D. Germline-derived CDR1 and CDR2 are LGHNA and YNFKEQ. The V end was cut by 1 base, the J end by 4 bases, with 10 bases between. The CDR3 covers 15 residues. Here the CDR3 reads CASSQVAGVNEKLFF. Written as DNA, the CDR3 is TGTGCCAGCAGCCAAGTTGCTGGGGTTAATGAAAAACTGTTTTTT.